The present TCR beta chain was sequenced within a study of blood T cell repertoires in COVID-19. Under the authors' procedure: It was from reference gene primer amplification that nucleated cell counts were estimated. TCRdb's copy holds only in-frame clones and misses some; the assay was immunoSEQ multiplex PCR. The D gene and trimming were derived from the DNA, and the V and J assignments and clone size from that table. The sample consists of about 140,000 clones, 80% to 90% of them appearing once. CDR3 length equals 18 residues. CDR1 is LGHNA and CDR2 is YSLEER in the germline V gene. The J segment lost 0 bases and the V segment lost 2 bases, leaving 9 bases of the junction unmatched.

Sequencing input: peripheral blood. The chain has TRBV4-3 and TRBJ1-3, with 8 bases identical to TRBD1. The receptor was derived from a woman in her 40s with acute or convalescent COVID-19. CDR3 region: CASSQYSGQVYSGNTIYF. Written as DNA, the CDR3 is TGCGCCAGCAGCCAATATTCGGGACAGGTCTACTCTGGAAACACCATATATTTT.